This T cell receptor beta chain was identified in a study of T cell responses to AZD1222 COVID-19 vaccine. The CDR3 extends over 14 amino acids. V lost 8 bases and J lost 4; bases outside the gene matches: 6. The V gene's germline CDR1 is LNHDA and CDR2 SQIVND (reference sequence). Repertoires were generated with immunoSEQ multiplex PCR, while TCRdb's copy carries only in-frame clones and drops some. The sample holds 150,000 to 200,000 clones, over 80% seen once. About this clone: Its specificity is not known.

Study-wide results and limits: Dominant at 160-218 and 743-854, vaccine-associated CD4 TCRs also spanned spike. Just a handful of people given AZD1222 tested seropositive at baseline.

This chain uses TRBV19 with TRBJ2-7; 12 bases are shared with TRBD2. Sequenced here: peripheral blood, sampled on day 0 of AZD1222 vaccination. The origin of this receptor is an adult in good health. The CDR3 is CASGLAGSFYEQYF. DNA for the CDR3: TGTGCCAGTGGACTAGCGGGGTCCTTTTACGAGCAGTACTTC.